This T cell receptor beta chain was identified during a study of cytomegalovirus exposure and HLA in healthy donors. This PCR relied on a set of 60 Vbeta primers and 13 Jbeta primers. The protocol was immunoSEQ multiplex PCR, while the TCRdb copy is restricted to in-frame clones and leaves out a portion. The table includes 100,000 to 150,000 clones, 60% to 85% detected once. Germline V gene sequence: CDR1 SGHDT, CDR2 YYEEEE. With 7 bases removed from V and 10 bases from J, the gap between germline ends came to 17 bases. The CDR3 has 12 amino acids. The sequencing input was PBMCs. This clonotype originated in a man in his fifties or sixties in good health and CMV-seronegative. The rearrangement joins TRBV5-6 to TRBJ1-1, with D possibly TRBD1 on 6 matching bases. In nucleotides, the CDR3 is TGTGCCAGCCTTAAAGGGGGTTTTGGAGCTTTCTTT. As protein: CASLKGGFGAFF.